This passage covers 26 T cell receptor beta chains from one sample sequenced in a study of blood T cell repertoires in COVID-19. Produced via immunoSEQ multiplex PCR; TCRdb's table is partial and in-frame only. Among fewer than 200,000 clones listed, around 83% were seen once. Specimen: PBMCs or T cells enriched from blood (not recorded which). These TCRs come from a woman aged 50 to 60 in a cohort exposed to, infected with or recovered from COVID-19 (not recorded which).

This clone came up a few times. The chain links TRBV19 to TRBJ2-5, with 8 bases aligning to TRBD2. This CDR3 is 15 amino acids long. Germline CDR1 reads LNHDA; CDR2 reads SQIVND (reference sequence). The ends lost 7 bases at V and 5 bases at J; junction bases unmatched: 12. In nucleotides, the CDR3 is TGTGCCAGTAACCTCGGAGGGACTAGTCAGGAGACCCAGTACTTC. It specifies CASNLGGTSQETQYF.

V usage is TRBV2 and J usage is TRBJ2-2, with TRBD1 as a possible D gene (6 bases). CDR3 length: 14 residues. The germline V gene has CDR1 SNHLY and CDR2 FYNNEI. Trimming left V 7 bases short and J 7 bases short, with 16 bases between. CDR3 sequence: CASMMGASIGELFF. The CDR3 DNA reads TGTGCCAGCATGATGGGGGCAAGCATCGGGGAGCTGTTTTTT.

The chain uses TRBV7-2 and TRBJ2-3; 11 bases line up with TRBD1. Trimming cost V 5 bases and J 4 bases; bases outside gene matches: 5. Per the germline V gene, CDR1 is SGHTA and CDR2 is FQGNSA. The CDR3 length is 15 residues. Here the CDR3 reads CASSRGQGAADTQYF. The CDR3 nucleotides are TGTGCCAGCAGCCGTGGACAGGGGGCCGCAGATACGCAGTATTTT.

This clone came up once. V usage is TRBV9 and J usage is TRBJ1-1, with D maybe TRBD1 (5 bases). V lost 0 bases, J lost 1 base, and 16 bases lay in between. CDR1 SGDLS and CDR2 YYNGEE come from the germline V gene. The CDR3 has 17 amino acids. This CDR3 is CASSVAEAGHSNTEAFF. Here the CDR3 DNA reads TGTGCCAGCAGCGTAGCCGAGGCAGGGCATTCGAACACTGAAGCTTTCTTT.

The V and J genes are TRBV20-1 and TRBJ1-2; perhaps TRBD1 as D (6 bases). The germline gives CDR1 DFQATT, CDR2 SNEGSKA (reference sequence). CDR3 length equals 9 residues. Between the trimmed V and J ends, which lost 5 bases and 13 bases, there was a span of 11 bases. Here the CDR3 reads CSALGAGTF. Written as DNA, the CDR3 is TGCAGTGCTTTGGGGGCCGGCACCTTC.

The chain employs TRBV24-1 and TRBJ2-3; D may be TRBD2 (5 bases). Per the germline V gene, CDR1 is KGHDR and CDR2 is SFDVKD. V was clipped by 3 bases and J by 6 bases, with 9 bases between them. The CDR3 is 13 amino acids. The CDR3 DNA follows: TGTGCCACCAGTGATACCCCGGGGGATACGCAGTATTTT. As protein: CATSDTPGDTQYF.

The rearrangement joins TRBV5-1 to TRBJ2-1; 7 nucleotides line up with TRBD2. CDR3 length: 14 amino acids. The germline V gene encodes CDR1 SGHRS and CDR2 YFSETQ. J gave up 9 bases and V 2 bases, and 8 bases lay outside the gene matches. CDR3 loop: CASSFGGGGSEQFF. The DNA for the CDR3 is TGCGCCAGCAGCTTCGGCGGGGGAGGTAGTGAGCAGTTCTTC.

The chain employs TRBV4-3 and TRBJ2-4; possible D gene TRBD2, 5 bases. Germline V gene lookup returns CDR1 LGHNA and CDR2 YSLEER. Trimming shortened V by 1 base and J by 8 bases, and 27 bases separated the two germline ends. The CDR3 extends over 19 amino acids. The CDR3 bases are TGCGCCAGCAGCCAAGGAGGGCAGTTCACCCCAAGTGGGAGAGACATTCAGTACTTC. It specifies CASSQGGQFTPSGRDIQYF.

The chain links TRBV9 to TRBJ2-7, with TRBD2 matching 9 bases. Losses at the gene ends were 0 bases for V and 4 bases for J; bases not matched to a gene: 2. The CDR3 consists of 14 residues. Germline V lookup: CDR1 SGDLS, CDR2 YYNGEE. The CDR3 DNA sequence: TGTGCCAGCAGCGTAGGAACTAGCGGGTACGAGCAGTACTTC. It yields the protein CASSVGTSGYEQYF.

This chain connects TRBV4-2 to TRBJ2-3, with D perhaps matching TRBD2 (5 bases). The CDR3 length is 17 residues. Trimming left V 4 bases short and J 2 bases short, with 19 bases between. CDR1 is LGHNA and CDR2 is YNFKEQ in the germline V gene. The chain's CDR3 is CASSRSLAAENTDTQYF. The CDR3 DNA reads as TGTGCCAGCAGCCGCTCCCTAGCTGCAGAGAACACAGATACGCAGTATTTT.

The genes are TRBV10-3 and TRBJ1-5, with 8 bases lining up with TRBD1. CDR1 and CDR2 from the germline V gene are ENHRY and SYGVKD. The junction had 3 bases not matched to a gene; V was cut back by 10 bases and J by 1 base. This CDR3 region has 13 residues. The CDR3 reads CANGQGSNQPQHF. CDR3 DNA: TGTGCCAACGGACAGGGAAGCAATCAGCCCCAGCATTTT.

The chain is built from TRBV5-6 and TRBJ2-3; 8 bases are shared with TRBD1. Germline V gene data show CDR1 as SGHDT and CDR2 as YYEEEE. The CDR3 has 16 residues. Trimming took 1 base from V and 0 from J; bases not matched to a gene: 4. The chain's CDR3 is CASSLPGQASTDTQYF. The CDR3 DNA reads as TGTGCCAGCAGCTTGCCGGGACAGGCCAGCACAGATACGCAGTATTTT.

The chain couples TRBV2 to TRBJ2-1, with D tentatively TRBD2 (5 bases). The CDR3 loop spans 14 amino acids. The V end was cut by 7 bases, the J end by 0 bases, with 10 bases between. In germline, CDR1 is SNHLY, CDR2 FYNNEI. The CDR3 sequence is CASKPGISYNEQFF. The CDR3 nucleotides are TGTGCCAGCAAACCCGGGATCTCCTACAATGAGCAGTTCTTC.

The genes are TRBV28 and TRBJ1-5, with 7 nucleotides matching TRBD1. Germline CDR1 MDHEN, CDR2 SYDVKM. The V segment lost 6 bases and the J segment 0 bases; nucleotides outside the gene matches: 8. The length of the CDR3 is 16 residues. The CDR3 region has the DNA TGTGCCAGCAGCTCGACAGGGATCCCTAGCAATCAGCCCCAGCATTTT. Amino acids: CASSSTGIPSNQPQHF.

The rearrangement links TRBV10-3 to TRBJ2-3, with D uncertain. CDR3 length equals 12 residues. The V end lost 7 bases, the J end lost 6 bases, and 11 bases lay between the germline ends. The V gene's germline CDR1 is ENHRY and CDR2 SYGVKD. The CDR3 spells CAITPGEDTQYF. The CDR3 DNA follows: TGTGCCATCACCCCTGGAGAGGATACGCAGTATTTT.

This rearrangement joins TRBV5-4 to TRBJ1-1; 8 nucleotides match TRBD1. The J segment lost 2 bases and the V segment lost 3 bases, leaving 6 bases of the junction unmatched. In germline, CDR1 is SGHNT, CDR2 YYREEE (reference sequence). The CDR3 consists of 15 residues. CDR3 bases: TGTGCCAGCAGCTGGGGACAGGCCGAAAACACTGAAGCTTTCTTT. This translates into CASSWGQAENTEAFF.

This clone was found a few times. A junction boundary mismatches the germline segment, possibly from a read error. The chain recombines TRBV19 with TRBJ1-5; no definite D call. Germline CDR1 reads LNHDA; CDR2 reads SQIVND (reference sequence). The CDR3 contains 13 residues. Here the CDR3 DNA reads TGTGCCAGTGGTATAGCGAGCAATCAGCCCCAGCATTTT. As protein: CASGIASNQPQHF.

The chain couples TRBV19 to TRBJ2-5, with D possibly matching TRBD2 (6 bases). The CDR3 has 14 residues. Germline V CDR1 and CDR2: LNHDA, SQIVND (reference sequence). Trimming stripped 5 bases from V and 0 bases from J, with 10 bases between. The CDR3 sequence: CASSLTGDQETQYF. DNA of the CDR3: TGTGCCAGTAGTTTAACGGGGGACCAAGAGACCCAGTACTTC.

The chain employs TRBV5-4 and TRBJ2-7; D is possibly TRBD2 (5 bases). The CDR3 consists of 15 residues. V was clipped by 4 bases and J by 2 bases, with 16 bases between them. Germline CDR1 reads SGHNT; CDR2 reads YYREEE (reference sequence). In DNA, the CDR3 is TGTGCCAGCAGCCAAGGGAGTGACGGACCCTACGAGCAGTACTTC. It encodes CASSQGSDGPYEQYF.

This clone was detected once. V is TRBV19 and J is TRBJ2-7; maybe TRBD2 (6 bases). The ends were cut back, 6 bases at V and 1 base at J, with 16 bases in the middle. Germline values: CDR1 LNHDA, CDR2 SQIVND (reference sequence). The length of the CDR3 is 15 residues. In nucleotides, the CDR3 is TGTGCCAGTAGACGGGGGACGGGGCTTTCCTACGAGCAGTACTTC. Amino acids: CASRRGTGLSYEQYF.

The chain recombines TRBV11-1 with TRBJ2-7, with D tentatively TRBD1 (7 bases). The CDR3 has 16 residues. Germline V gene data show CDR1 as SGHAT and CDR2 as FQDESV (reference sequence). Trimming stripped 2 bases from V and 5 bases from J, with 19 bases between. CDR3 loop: CASSLSGQGGRDEQYF. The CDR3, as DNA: TGTGCCAGCAGCTTAAGCGGGCAGGGGGGTCGCGACGAGCAGTACTTC. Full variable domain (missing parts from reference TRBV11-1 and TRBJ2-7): EAEVAQSPRYKITEKSQAVAFWCDPISGHATLYWYRQILGQGPELLVQFQDESVVDDSQLPKDRFSAERLKGVDSTLKIQPAELGDSAMYLCASSLSGQGGRDEQYFGPGTRLTVT.

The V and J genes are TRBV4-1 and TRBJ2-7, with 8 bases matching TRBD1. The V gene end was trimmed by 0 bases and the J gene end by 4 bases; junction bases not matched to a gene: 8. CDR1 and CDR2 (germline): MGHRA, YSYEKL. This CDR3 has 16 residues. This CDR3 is CASSQDDRGSYYEQYF. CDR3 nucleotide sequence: TGCGCCAGCAGCCAAGATGACAGGGGATCCTATTACGAGCAGTACTTC.

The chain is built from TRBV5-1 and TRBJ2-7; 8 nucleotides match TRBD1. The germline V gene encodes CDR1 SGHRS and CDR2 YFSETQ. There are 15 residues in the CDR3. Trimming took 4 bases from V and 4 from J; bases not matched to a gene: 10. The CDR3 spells CASSPLTGEMYEQYF. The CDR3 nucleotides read TGCGCCAGCAGCCCACTGACAGGGGAAATGTACGAGCAGTACTTC. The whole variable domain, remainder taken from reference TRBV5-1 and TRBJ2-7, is KAGVTQTPRYLIKTRGQQVTLSCSPISGHRSVSWYQQTPGQGLQFLFEYFSETQRNKGNFPGRFSGRQFSNSRSEMNVSTLELGDSALYLCASSPLTGEMYEQYFGPGTRLTVT.

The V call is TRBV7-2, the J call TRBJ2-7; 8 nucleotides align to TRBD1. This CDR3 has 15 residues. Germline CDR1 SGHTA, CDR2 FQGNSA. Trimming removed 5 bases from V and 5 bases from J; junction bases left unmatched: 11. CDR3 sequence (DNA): TGTGCCAGCAGCCCCCAGACAGGGGAGACCCACGAGCAGTACTTC. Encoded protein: CASSPQTGETHEQYF.

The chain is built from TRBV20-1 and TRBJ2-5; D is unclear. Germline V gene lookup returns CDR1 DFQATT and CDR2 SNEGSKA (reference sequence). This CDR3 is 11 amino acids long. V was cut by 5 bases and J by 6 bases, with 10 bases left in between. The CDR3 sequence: CSASFLKTQYF. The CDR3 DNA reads TGCAGTGCTTCATTTCTAAAGACCCAGTACTTC.

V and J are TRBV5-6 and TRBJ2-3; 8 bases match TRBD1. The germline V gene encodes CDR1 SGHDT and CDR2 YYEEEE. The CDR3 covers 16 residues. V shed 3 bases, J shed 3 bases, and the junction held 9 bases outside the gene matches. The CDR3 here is CASSSLRDRSTDTQYF. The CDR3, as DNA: TGTGCCAGCAGCTCACTCCGGGACAGGTCTACAGATACGCAGTATTTT. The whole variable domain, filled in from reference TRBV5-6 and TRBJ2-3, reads DAGVTQSPTHLIKTRGQQVTLRCSPKSGHDTVSWYQQALGQGPQFIFQYYEEEERQRGNFPDRFSGHQFPNYSSELNVNALLLGDSALYLCASSSLRDRSTDTQYFGPGTRLTVL.